This TCR beta chain appears in the sequencing data of a study of T cell repertoires in cytomegalovirus infection (dated by TCRdb to between 2018 and 2021). Context from the whole study: The HLA type of each donor mattered for the analysis, because public TCR beta signatures pointed to carriage of CMV infection along with the matching HLA type.

Study-wide conclusions, independent of this receptor: The ex vivo response was dominated by HLA-C-restricted CMV-specific TCR beta clonotypes, and the single most frequent clonotype in two of eight donors was supplied by these HLA-C-restricted clonotypes. In both this cohort and an independent approximately 400-donor cohort, the cumulative frequency of public TCR beta family members distinguished carriers of CMV infection plus the relevant HLA type.

V is cut by 4 bases and J by 2 bases, and the space between the germline ends is 12 bases. CDR1 and CDR2, looked up from the germline V gene, are SGDLS and YYNGEE. From its cysteine to its phenylalanine, the CDR3 spans 14 amino acids. Of the read, only the CDR3 DNA is kept; its 42 bases are in frame from base 1. TCRdb shows the sequencer as Illumina HiSeq 1500. Clones were called with MiXCR by TCRdb after fastp trimmed the public reads at Q25, and only in-frame beta chains were retained. Duplicate CDR3 protein sequences are folded into a single record with the most common DNA and genes. The sample table shows about 300,000 distinct CDR3 sequences, and 9.6% are seen once. Around 2.4% of the sample comes from the top ten. Notes on this clonotype: What antigen it recognizes has not been identified. Base-call qualities are not available, and no considerably larger clone is one nucleotide away.

The clonotype originates from a human donor in good health (CMV status not recorded). Some clones in this sample may be carry-over from other donors' samples. The chain was built from TRBV9 and TRBJ1-2; the D gene is possibly TRBD1, with 6 bases matching. The source material was PBMCs. Here is the DNA: TGTGCCAGCAGCCAGCCGACAGGCAACTATGGCTACACCTTC. It codes for CASSQPTGNYGYTF.